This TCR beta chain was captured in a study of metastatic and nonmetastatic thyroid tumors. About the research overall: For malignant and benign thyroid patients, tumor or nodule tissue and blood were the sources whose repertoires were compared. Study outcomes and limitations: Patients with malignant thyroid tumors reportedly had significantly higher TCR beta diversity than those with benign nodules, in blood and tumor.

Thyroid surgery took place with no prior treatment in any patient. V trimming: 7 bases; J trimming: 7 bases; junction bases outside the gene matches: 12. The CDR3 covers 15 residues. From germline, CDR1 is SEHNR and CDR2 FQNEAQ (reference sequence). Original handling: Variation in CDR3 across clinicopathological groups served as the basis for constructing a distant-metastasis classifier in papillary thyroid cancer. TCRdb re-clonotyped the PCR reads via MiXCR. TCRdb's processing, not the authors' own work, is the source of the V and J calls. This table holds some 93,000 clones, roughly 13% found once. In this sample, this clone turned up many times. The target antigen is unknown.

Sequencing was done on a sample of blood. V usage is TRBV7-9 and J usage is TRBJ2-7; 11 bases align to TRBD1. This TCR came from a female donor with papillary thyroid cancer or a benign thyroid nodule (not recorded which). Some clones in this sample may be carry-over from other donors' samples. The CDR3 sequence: CASNHGGTGGLEQYF. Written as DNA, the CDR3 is TGTGCCAGCAACCATGGGGGGACAGGGGGTCTGGAGCAGTACTTC.